This T cell receptor beta chain emerged from a study of blood T cell repertoires in COVID-19 (dated by TCRdb to about 2020). With regard to the full study: Samples covering the acute and convalescent phases of COVID-19 were provided by collaborators in the United States, Italy and Spain. Where HLA class I and class II types were available, the types were taken from metadata supplied by the sample provider, not from assay-based typing. The prospective study material was composed of cDNA or gDNA derived from T cells, B-cell-depleted T cells, or PBMCs. A freely available public database, intended as a resource for researchers studying the immune response to SARS-CoV-2, is where the repertoires were released. The sample metadata nearly always contained a de-identified subject ID, COVID-19 status, age in years and sex. The samples were drawn from two sources: the first 160 participants of the ongoing ImmuneRACE study, and 1,200 or so subjects contributed by 6 global collaborators. The dataset comprised deeply sampled blood TCRbeta repertoires from subjects exposed to, actively infected with, or recovered from COVID-19.

The immunoSEQ Assay, a bias-controlled multiplex PCR, was used to amplify TCRbeta CDR3 regions from genomic DNA. For the original study's pipeline: Within the assay, amplification of reference gene primers was used to estimate how many nucleated cells each sample contained. Sequence reads were collapsed and filtered to measure the absolute abundance of every unique TCRbeta CDR3 rearrangement. Productive Simpson clonality was computed per sample as the square root of Simpson's diversity index over productive rearrangements. Not all clones reach the TCRdb copy of this immuneACCESS table, which keeps in-frame sequences only. Checked studies attribute under half of the gap to unresolved V genes and leave the rest unexplained. The V and J calls and clone size are taken from that table; D and trimming were inferred from the DNA. The sample data list 200,000 or so clones, and approximately 85% of these were observed just once. The biggest ten clones account for roughly 11% of the sample.

On this clone itself: The antigen it recognizes is unknown. No base quality values were provided; no much bigger clone lies one nucleotide off.

The collaborating institutions used their own protocols to collect whole blood in K2EDTA tubes. For TCRbeta analysis, collaborators shipped samples as frozen whole blood, isolated PBMCs, or DNA extracted from either of those sample types. Sequences MDHEN (CDR1) and SYDVKM (CDR2) are obtained from the germline V gene. Here V drops 4 bases and J drops 6 bases, and the junction holds 4 bases not matched to any gene. The CDR3 goes from the cysteine to the phenylalanine over 14 residues. Only the CDR3 portion is preserved as DNA: 42 bases, with reading frame beginning at the first base. On the study overall, not on this receptor specifically: Clinical and demographic metadata were provided uncurated, with the amount varying by source and participant.

The source of this sequence is a human donor with active or convalescent COVID-19. The donor label of this sample is uncertain. The receptor chain draws on TRBV28 and TRBJ2-7, with 12 central nucleotides matching TRBD1. Sequencing was carried out using peripheral blood. DNA sequence: TGTGCCAGCAGTTGGGGACAGGGGGCCCGCGAGCAGTACTTC. Translation gives CASSWGQGAREQYF.